The sample holds a few counts of the clone carrying this T cell receptor beta chain. Antigen specificity is unknown. A much bigger clone sits one base away, suggesting this may be a read error. From RNA transcripts, TCR beta CDR3 regions were amplified. The TCR CDR3 first-round RT-PCR relied on the HTBI primer set. TCRdb independently ran MiXCR on the multiplex PCR reads; one entry per CDR3 protein. The data contain just under 750,000 distinct CDR3 sequences, 30% to 40% of them singletons. The data belong to a study of T cells in Graves' hyperthyroidism and ophthalmopathy. Whole-study findings and limits: Most thyroid clonotypes expanded above 0.001 were also detected in blood.

Germline V lookup: CDR1 KGHDR, CDR2 SFDVKD. The CDR3 sequence is 15 residues long. V was trimmed by 0 bases and J by 9 bases, leaving 16 bases between them. The chain employs TRBV24-1 and TRBJ2-5, with D tentatively TRBD1 (6 bases). The TCR was taken from a woman aged 40 to 49 with Graves' hyperthyroidism. What was sequenced was blood. The CDR3 coding sequence is TGTGCCACCAGTGATTTGCTGGGGGCGGAGGAGGCCCAGTACTTC. Its translation is CATSDLLGAEEAQYF.